These 28 T cell receptor beta chains were all obtained from the same sample, sequenced in a study of read filtering for tumor transcriptome and immune sequencing. This library used roughly 370 ng RNA and molecular barcoded adaptors spanning alpha/delta and beta/gamma chains. TCRdb analysed the reads with MiXCR anew, one entry per CDR3 protein. The top ten hold roughly a tenth of the sample, which has about 62,000 distinct CDR3 sequences, roughly a fifth seen once. The sample comprised a population of CD138-negative cells sorted from bone marrow. The receptors were gathered from a donor at least 40 years old with multiple myeloma.

V and J are TRBV4-1 and TRBJ1-4; 7 bases are shared with TRBD1. The germline V gene has CDR1 MGHRA and CDR2 YSYEKL. The CDR3 totals 15 residues. With V trimmed by 2 bases and J by 8 bases, 8 bases remained unmatched. CDR3: CASSQPTGNREKLFF. As DNA, the CDR3 is TGCGCCAGCAGCCAACCGACAGGGAATCGAGAAAAACTGTTTTTT.

In its sample, this clonotype was seen many times. This sequence joins TRBV6-1 and TRBJ2-5; no reliable D call. Germline V lookup: CDR1 MNHNS, CDR2 SASEGT. V lost 1 base and J 4 bases, leaving 10 bases between the germline ends. This CDR3 is 14 amino acids long. CDR3 amino acids: CASSEGAASETQYF. The CDR3 DNA reads TGTGCCAGCAGTGAAGGGGCAGCCTCAGAGACCCAGTACTTC.

A remark on this clonotype: Germline and junction disagree at one end, which may indicate a read error. J is TRBJ2-7 and V is TRBV7-9; tentatively, D is TRBD2 (6 bases). CDR1 is SEHNR, CDR2 FQNEAQ, per germline (reference sequence). The CDR3 extends over 15 amino acids. The CDR3 region has the DNA TGTGCTAGCAGCTTAGCTGTCGGGAGAGAAGTCGAGCAGTACTTC. This gives the protein CASSLAVGREVEQYF.

Notes on this clonotype: This could be a read error, since a much larger clone is one nucleotide away. The chain joins TRBV10-2 to TRBJ2-7; 10 nucleotides line up with TRBD2. Germline assignment: CDR1 WSHSY and CDR2 SAAADI. J was trimmed by 0 bases and V by 5 bases; bases with no gene match: 4. This CDR3 comprises 15 residues. CDR3 sequence reads: CASSLLAGTSYEQYF. As DNA, the CDR3 is TGCGCCAGCAGTCTACTAGCGGGGACCTCCTACGAGCAGTACTTC.

This clonotype was detected many times. The chain joins TRBV19 to TRBJ1-1; D is perhaps TRBD1 (5 bases). CDR3 length: 14 amino acids. Germline V CDR1 and CDR2: LNHDA, SQIVND (reference sequence). The V end was cut by 8 bases, the J end by 2 bases, with 15 bases between. CDR3 region: CASLMRGVNTEAFF. The CDR3 DNA reads as TGTGCCAGTCTTATGCGGGGGGTCAACACTGAAGCTTTCTTT.

As to this clonotype: This sequence may be a read error, since a much larger clone differs from it by one base. The chain joins TRBV20-1 to TRBJ2-5; D is perhaps TRBD1 (6 bases). The CDR3 runs to 13 residues. CDR1 DFQATT and CDR2 SNEGSKA come from the germline V gene (reference sequence). Trimming stripped 3 bases from V and 2 bases from J, with 10 bases between. The CDR3 nucleotides are TGCAGTGCTAGTCTCGGACAGCAAGAGACCCAGTACTTC. As protein: CSASLGQQETQYF.

This clonotype was seen many times. This sequence joins TRBV19 and TRBJ1-2; no definite D call. Germline CDR1 LNHDA, CDR2 SQIVND (reference sequence). The CDR3 has 11 amino acids. V dropped 3 bases and J dropped 7 bases, with 6 bases sitting between them. The CDR3 sequence is CASSIESGYTF. The CDR3 bases are TGTGCCAGTAGTATCGAATCTGGCTACACCTTC. The entire variable domain, with the rest obtained from reference TRBV19 and TRBJ1-2, is as follows: DGGITQSPKYLFRKEGQNVTLSCEQNLNHDAMYWYRQDPGQGLRLIYYSQIVNDFQKGDIAEGYSVSREKKESFPLTVTSAQKNPTAFYLCASSIESGYTFGSGTRLTVV.

V and J are TRBV2 and TRBJ2-1; the match to TRBD2 covers 8 bases. Germline CDR1 is SNHLY and CDR2 is FYNNEI. The CDR3 consists of 15 residues. V dropped 7 bases and J dropped 1; count of bases not matched to a gene: 6. Here the CDR3 reads CASIRGGSSYNEQFF. The CDR3 DNA reads as TGTGCCAGCATTCGGGGGGGGTCATCCTACAATGAGCAGTTCTTC.

Details on this clonotype: A much larger clone lies a single base off, so this may be a read error. CDR3 nucleotides: TGTGCCATCAGTGATGCTATCGGGACTGCCTACGAGCAGTACTTC. Translation: CAISDAIGTAYEQYF. The gene calls are TRBV10-3 and TRBJ2-7, with D maybe TRBD2 (6 bases). Between the trimmed V and J ends, which lost 3 bases and 2 bases, there was a span of 14 bases. This CDR3 contains 15 residues. Looked up from germline, CDR1 is ENHRY and CDR2 is SYGVKD.

As for this clonotype: A read error may explain this, as a much larger clone is one base away. This chain joins TRBV7-8 and TRBJ2-1; no clear D gene. Germline values: CDR1 SGHVS, CDR2 FQNEAQ. The CDR3 consists of 13 residues. Written as DNA, the CDR3 is TGTGCCAGCAGCTTAGGAGGCCCTAATGGGCAGTTCTTC. Its protein is CASSLGGPNGQFF. The complete variable domain, with remaining parts taken from reference TRBV7-8 and TRBJ2-1, reads GAGVSQSPRYKVAKRGQDVALRCDPISGHVSLFWYQQALGQGPEFLTYFQNEAQLDKSGLPSDRFFAERPEGSVSTLKIQRTQQEDSAVYLCASSLGGPNGQFFGPGTRLTVL.

The chain uses TRBV5-1 and TRBJ1-2; possibly TRBD1 for D (5 bases). V was cut by 1 base and J by 4 bases, with 26 bases left in between. This CDR3 is built from 19 residues. Germline V CDR1 and CDR2: SGHRS, YFSETQ. The CDR3: CASSLLPSSTEIDSYGYTF. The CDR3, as DNA: TGCGCCAGCAGCTTGTTACCATCTTCGACAGAGATCGACAGCTATGGCTACACCTTC.

For this clonotype: This may be a read error, as it is one base from a much larger clone. The rearrangement joins TRBV7-9 to TRBJ2-3; unclear D gene. The CDR3 has 14 amino acids. Trimming cost V 0 bases and J 0 bases, with 4 bases left between them. Germline V gene lookup returns CDR1 SEHNR and CDR2 FQNEAQ (reference sequence). Here the CDR3 DNA reads TGTGCCAGCAGCTTAGCGAGCAGCACAGATACGCAGTATTTT. This sequence encodes CASSLASSTDTQYF.

This clonotype was seen many times. This chain connects TRBV6-1 to TRBJ2-2; 7 bases are a match to TRBD1. The CDR3 contains 12 residues. V dropped 11 bases and J dropped 7; count of bases not matched to a gene: 7. Germline V gene sequence: CDR1 MNHNS, CDR2 SASEGT. As DNA, the CDR3 is TGTGCCGGATACAGGGGAAGCGGGGAGCTGTTTTTT. Translating it yields CAGYRGSGELFF.

This clonotype occurred many times. The rearrangement uses TRBV3-1 and TRBJ2-1; 12 bases align to TRBD2. The CDR3 is 17 residues long. Germline CDR1 reads LGHDT; CDR2 reads YNNKEL (reference sequence). V trimming: 1 base; J trimming: 5 bases; junction bases outside the gene matches: 6. The CDR3, as DNA: TGTGCCAGCAGCCAAGTCGGGCGACTAGCGGGAGACAATGAGCAGTTCTTC. Encoded protein: CASSQVGRLAGDNEQFF.

This clonotype was observed at least ten times. The chain carries TRBV7-2 and TRBJ1-2; D is unresolved. Per the germline V gene, CDR1 is SGHTA and CDR2 is FQGNSA. Trimming removed 0 bases at V and 5 bases at J, with 7 bases between. The CDR3 has 13 residues. CDR3 in amino acids: CASSLASTYGYTF. The DNA of the CDR3 is TGTGCCAGCAGCTTAGCCAGTACTTATGGCTACACCTTC.

This clonotype was seen repeatedly, ten times or more. This chain connects TRBV6-1 to TRBJ2-2; possible D gene TRBD1, 5 bases. V was clipped by 4 bases and J by 0 bases, with 9 bases between them. The CDR3 contains 15 residues. Germline CDR1 reads MNHNS; CDR2 reads SASEGT. This CDR3 is CASSVPRANTGELFF. The CDR3 DNA is TGTGCCAGCAGTGTGCCCAGGGCGAACACCGGGGAGCTGTTTTTT.

This clonotype was seen ten or more times. The chain joins TRBV4-2 to TRBJ2-1, with D possibly being TRBD2 (7 bases). Trimming pared 1 base from V and 6 bases from J, leaving 16 bases between. Germline CDR1 and CDR2: LGHNA and YNFKEQ. This CDR3 has 16 amino acids. The DNA for the CDR3 is TGTGCCAGCAGCCAAGGAGTCAGAGGGGGGGCCAATGAGCAGTTCTTC. This gives the protein CASSQGVRGGANEQFF.

This clonotype was counted many times. The chain employs TRBV20-1 and TRBJ2-2, with 7 positions matching TRBD1. The CDR3 extends over 15 amino acids. The germline V gene has CDR1 DFQATT and CDR2 SNEGSKA (reference sequence). After removal of 3 bases from V and 0 bases from J, the junction contained 4 bases not matched to a gene. CDR3 DNA sequence: TGCAGTGCTAGTAAGGGGGCCGCGAACACCGGGGAGCTGTTTTTT. Translation: CSASKGAANTGELFF.

This clonotype was counted many times. The chain uses TRBV9 and TRBJ1-4; no definite D call. V gave up 0 bases and J gave up 0 bases, with 6 bases separating them. In germline, CDR1 is SGDLS, CDR2 YYNGEE. The CDR3 totals 15 residues. CDR3: CASSVDPTTNEKLFF. DNA for the CDR3: TGTGCCAGCAGCGTAGATCCGACAACTAATGAAAAACTGTTTTTT.

This clonotype was found many times. Mismatch with germline at one junction end may stem from a read error. The chain carries TRBV29-1 and TRBJ2-5; the match to TRBD1 covers 7 bases. Germline assignment: CDR1 SQVTM and CDR2 ANQGSEA. The CDR3 length is 14 residues. The CDR3 coding sequence is TGTAGAATATTAGGGACAGAGGATGAAGAGACCCAGTACTTC. Residues: CRILGTEDEETQYF.

About this clonotype: One end of the junction varies from germline; a read error may be responsible. The rearrangement joins TRBV18 to TRBJ2-1; 7 bases are a match to TRBD2. The CDR3 is 17 amino acids. The V gene's germline CDR1 is KGHSH and CDR2 LQKENI. CDR3 nucleotides: TGTGCCAGCTCACCCAGGACTAGTGGGAGCGCCTACAATGAGCGGCTCTTC. Its translation: CASSPRTSGSAYNERLF.

There are many counts of this clonotype. This chain links TRBV14 with TRBJ2-1; no reliable D call. The CDR3 loop spans 14 amino acids. CDR1 is SGHDN, CDR2 FVKESK, per germline. The ends were cut back, 0 bases at V and 5 bases at J, with 8 bases in the middle. The CDR3 is CASSQEWMDNEQFF. The CDR3 DNA sequence: TGTGCCAGCAGCCAAGAGTGGATGGACAATGAGCAGTTCTTC.

CDR3 sequence (DNA): TGTGCCAGCAGCCCTGGACTAGCGGGATGGGGTACGCAGTATTTT. Translation: CASSPGLAGWGTQYF. The chain joins TRBV12-3 or TRBV12-4 to TRBJ2-3; the match to TRBD2 covers 12 bases. The V and J ends lost 6 bases and 8 bases, in that order; junction bases with no gene match: 9. The CDR3 has 15 amino acids.

This sequence joins TRBV5-1 and TRBJ1-5, with D hard to call. V was pared by 2 bases and J by 9 bases, with 12 bases between. The germline gives CDR1 SGHRS, CDR2 YFSETQ. The CDR3 contains 13 residues. This chain's CDR3 is CASSLDQARPQHF. DNA of the CDR3: TGCGCCAGCAGCTTAGACCAGGCTCGGCCCCAGCATTTT.

Points on this clonotype: Since a much larger clone is just one base distant, this may be a read error. The chain is built from TRBV7-9 and TRBJ1-2; 7 positions agree with TRBD1. CDR1 SEHNR and CDR2 FQNEAQ come from the germline V gene (reference sequence). The length of the CDR3 is 16 residues. CDR3 in amino acids: CASSFSTGRGNYSYTF. The CDR3 DNA reads as TGTGCCAGCAGCTTTTCGACAGGGAGGGGTAACTATAGCTACACCTTC.

Many counts were recorded for this clonotype. The CDR3 DNA sequence: TGCGCCAGCAGCGCCCGGAGGGCCTACGAGCAGTACTTC. It specifies CASSARRAYEQYF. The rearrangement links TRBV4-1 to TRBJ2-7; perhaps TRBD2 as D (6 bases). The CDR3 has 13 amino acids. The ends were cut back, 5 bases at V and 2 bases at J, with 10 bases in the middle. Germline CDR1 reads MGHRA; CDR2 reads YSYEKL.

This clonotype was detected many times. This chain links TRBV7-9 with TRBJ1-1; the D gene is possibly TRBD1 (5 bases). The V end lost 3 bases, the J end lost 4 bases, and 9 bases lay between the germline ends. The germline CDR1 and CDR2 sequences are SEHNR and FQNEAQ (reference sequence). The CDR3 is made up of 13 amino acids. The CDR3 nucleotides read TGTGCCAGCAGCTTGGGACCTGCCACTGAAGCTTTCTTT. Its translation: CASSLGPATEAFF.

Turning to this clonotype: A much larger clone lies one base from this, so it may be a read error. The chain uses TRBV29-1 and TRBJ2-5; 12 bases match TRBD2. The germline gives CDR1 SQVTM, CDR2 ANQGSEA. The CDR3 has 13 amino acids. CDR3 bases: TGCAGCGTCAGACTAGCGGGAGAGGAGACCCAGTGCTTC. The encoded protein is CSVRLAGEETQCF.